These T cell receptor beta chains were read from a single sample in a study of blood T cell repertoires in COVID-19. The method was immunoSEQ multiplex PCR; TCRdb's version includes in-frame clones alone and lacks a portion of them. The table includes over 300,000 clones, roughly 90% detected once. Sequences were obtained from peripheral blood. These TCRs come from a man aged 40-49 years with acute or convalescent COVID-19. The CDR3 runs from the conserved cysteine through the conserved F or W. A D gene is named only where the DNA matches it firmly. Size tells how often a clone was seen (once, few, many) or the class of an expanded clone, and some rows leave it out.

clone size: -
J gene: TRBJ2-3
D gene: TRBD2
V gene: TRBV10-3
CDR3 protein: CAISEGTSGLSTDTQYF
CDR3 DNA: TGTGCCATCAGTGAAGGGACTAGCGGGTTGAGCACAGATACGCAGTATTTT

clone size: -
J gene: TRBJ1-1
D gene: -
V gene: TRBV13
CDR3 protein: CASSLVGVFEAFF
CDR3 DNA: TGTGCCAGCAGCTTAGTGGGAGTCTTTGAAGCTTTCTTT

clone size: -
J gene: TRBJ1-2
D gene: TRBD1
V gene: TRBV27
CDR3 protein: CASSLSGQGVPYGYTF
CDR3 DNA: TGTGCCAGCAGTTTATCGGGGCAGGGGGTTCCCTATGGCTACACCTTC

clone size: -
J gene: TRBJ2-2
D gene: TRBD2
V gene: TRBV7-3
CDR3 protein: CASSFSGYTGELFF
CDR3 DNA: TGTGCCAGCAGCTTTAGCGGGTACACCGGGGAGCTGTTTTTT

clone size: -
J gene: TRBJ1-2
D gene: -
V gene: TRBV28
CDR3 protein: CASTPLRQALNYGYTF
CDR3 DNA: TGTGCCAGCACTCCACTAAGACAGGCTCTTAACTATGGCTACACCTTC

clone size: -
J gene: TRBJ1-3
D gene: -
V gene: TRBV20-1
CDR3 protein: CSASSSRNGNTIYF
CDR3 DNA: TGCAGTGCTAGTTCGAGCAGGAATGGAAACACCATATATTTT

clone size: -
J gene: TRBJ1-5
D gene: -
V gene: TRBV25-1
CDR3 protein: CASSGDPTGIQPQHF
CDR3 DNA: TGTGCCAGCAGTGGCGATCCAACAGGGATACAGCCCCAGCATTTT

clone size: -
J gene: TRBJ2-2
D gene: TRBD2
V gene: TRBV13
CDR3 protein: CASSHRTSGGANTGELFF
CDR3 DNA: TGTGCCAGCAGCCACCGGACTAGCGGGGGGGCAAACACCGGGGAGCTGTTTTTT

clone size: few
J gene: TRBJ1-2
D gene: -
V gene: TRBV4-2
CDR3 protein: CASSQDEQTTAYGYTF
CDR3 DNA: TGTGCCAGCAGCCAAGACGAACAAACTACCGCCTATGGCTACACCTTC

clone size: -
J gene: TRBJ2-5
D gene: TRBD2
V gene: TRBV20-1
CDR3 protein: CSAGGETQYF
CDR3 DNA: TGCAGTGCGGGGGGGGAGACCCAGTACTTC

clone size: -
J gene: TRBJ2-7
D gene: -
V gene: TRBV5-6
CDR3 protein: CASSHNPAPLRKQYF
CDR3 DNA: TGTGCCAGCAGCCACAACCCGGCCCCACTACGGAAGCAGTACTTC

clone size: -
J gene: TRBJ2-1
D gene: -
V gene: TRBV4-3
CDR3 protein: CASSQVVGGVWNEQFF
CDR3 DNA: TGCGCCAGCAGCCAAGTAGTAGGGGGTGTGTGGAATGAGCAGTTCTTC

clone size: -
J gene: TRBJ1-4
D gene: -
V gene: TRBV19
CDR3 protein: CASSSEGEAEKLFF
CDR3 DNA: TGTGCCAGTAGTAGCGAAGGCGAGGCTGAAAAACTGTTTTTT

clone size: -
J gene: TRBJ1-4
D gene: -
V gene: TRBV18
CDR3 protein: CASQTGKTNEKLFF
CDR3 DNA: TGTGCCAGCCAGACGGGGAAAACTAATGAAAAACTGTTTTTT

clone size: -
J gene: TRBJ1-1
D gene: -
V gene: TRBV30
CDR3 protein: CAWSVAGNTEAFF
CDR3 DNA: TGTGCCTGGAGTGTAGCAGGGAACACTGAAGCTTTCTTT